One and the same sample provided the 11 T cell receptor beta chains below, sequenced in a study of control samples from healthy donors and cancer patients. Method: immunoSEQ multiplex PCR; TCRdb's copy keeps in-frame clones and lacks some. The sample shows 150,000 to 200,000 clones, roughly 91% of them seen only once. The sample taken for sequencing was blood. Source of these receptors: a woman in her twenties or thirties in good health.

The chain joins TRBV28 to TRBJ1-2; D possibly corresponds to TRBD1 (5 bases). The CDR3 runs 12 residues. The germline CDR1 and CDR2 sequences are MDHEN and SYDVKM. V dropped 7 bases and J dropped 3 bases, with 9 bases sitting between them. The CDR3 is CASNLQDYGYTF. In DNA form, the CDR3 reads TGTGCCAGCAATCTACAGGACTATGGCTACACCTTC.

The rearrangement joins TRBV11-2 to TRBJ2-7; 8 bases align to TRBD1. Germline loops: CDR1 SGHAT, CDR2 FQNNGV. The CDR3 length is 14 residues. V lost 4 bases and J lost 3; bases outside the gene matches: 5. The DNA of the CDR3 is TGTGCCAGCAGCTGGACAGGGAGGAACTACGAGCAGTACTTC. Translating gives CASSWTGRNYEQYF.

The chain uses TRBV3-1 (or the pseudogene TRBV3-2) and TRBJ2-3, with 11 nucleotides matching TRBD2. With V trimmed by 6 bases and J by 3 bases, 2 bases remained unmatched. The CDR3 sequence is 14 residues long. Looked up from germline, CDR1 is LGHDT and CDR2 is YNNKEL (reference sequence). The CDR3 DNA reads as TGTGCCAGCAGGACTAGCGGGACGACAGATACGCAGTATTTT. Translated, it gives CASRTSGTTDTQYF.

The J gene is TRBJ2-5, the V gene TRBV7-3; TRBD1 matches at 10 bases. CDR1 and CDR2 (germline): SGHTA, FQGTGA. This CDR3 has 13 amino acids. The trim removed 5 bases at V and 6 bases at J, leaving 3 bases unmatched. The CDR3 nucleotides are TGTGCCAGCAGCCGGGACAGGGGACAGACCCAGTACTTC. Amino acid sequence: CASSRDRGQTQYF.

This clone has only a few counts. CDR3: CASSESLGHMNTEAFF. The DNA of the CDR3 is TGTGCCAGCAGTGAATCTCTGGGGCATATGAACACTGAAGCTTTCTTT. The rearrangement joins TRBV25-1 to TRBJ1-1; TRBD1 is a possible D gene (5 bases). Germline lookup yields CDR1 MGHDK and CDR2 SYGVNS. Trimming cost V 1 base and J 0 bases, with 12 bases left between them. CDR3 length: 16 amino acids.

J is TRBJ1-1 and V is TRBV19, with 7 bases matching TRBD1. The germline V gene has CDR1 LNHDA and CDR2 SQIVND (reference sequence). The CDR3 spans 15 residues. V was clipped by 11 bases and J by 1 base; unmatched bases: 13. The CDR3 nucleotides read TGTGCCGGAAGAACGACAGGGAGGTCGAACACTGAAGCTTTCTTT. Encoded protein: CAGRTTGRSNTEAFF. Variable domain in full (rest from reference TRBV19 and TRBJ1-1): DGGITQSPKYLFRKEGQNVTLSCEQNLNHDAMYWYRQDPGQGLRLIYYSQIVNDFQKGDIAEGYSVSREKKESFPLTVTSAQKNPTAFYLCAGRTTGRSNTEAFFGQGTRLTVV.

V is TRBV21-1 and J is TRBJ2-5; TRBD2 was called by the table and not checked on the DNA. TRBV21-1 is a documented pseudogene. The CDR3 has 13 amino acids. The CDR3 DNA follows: TGTGCCAGCAGCAAAGGGGGAGAAGAGACCCAGTACTTC. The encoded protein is CASSKGGEETQYF.

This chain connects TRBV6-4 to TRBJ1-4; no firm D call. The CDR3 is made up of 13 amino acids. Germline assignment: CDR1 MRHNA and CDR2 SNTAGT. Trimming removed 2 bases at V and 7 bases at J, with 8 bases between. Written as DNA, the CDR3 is TGTGCCAGCAGTGACAGGGATGGTGAAAAACTGTTTTTT. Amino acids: CASSDRDGEKLFF.

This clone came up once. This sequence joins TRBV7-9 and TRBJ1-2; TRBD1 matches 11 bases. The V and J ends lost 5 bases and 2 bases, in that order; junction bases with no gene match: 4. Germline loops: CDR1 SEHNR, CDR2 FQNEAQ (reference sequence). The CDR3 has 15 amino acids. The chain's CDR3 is CASSSGTGGNYGYTF. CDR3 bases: TGTGCCAGCAGCAGCGGGACAGGGGGAAACTATGGCTACACCTTC.

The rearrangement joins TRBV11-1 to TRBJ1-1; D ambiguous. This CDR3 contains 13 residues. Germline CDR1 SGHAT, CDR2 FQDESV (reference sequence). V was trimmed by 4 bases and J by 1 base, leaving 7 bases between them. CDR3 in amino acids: CASSYRQNTEAFF. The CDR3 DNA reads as TGTGCCAGCAGCTACCGACAGAACACTGAAGCTTTCTTT.

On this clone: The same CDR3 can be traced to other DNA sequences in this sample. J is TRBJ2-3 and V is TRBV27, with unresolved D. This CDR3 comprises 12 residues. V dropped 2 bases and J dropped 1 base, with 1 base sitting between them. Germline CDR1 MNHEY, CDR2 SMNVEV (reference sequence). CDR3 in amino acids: CASSLGTDTQYF. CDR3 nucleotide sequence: TGTGCCAGCAGTTTAGGCACAGATACGCAGTATTTT.